Listed below are T cell receptor beta chains from one sample, sequenced in a study of blood T cells in healthy people across ages. TCRdb fed the 5' RACE reads into MiXCR, producing one record per CDR3 protein. The sample lists hundreds of thousands of distinct CDR3 sequences, around 54% occurring once. The sample was blood. These receptors were taken from a man in his fifties or sixties in good health. CDR3s include the opening cysteine and the closing phenylalanine or tryptophan. The D gene is left open where the match is weak.

d_call j_call v_call cdr3_aa
NA TRBJ2-5 TRBV29-1 CSFSETQETQYF
NA TRBJ1-2 TRBV4-1 CASSQSTGSAGYTF
TRBD2 TRBJ2-1 TRBV3-1 CASSQAPPTSGNYNEQFF
NA TRBJ2-7 TRBV5-1 CASSPGTLSYEQYF
NA TRBJ1-1 TRBV6-1 CASEAGGYAEAFF
TRBD1 TRBJ2-7 TRBV4-1 CASSQDLNRRGPNEQYF
NA NA TRBV6-2/TRBV6-3 CASKRTASYEQYF
NA TRBJ2-5 TRBV4-1 CASSQGGASYHQETQYF
TRBD1 TRBJ2-5 TRBV20-1 CSARVDREETQYF
NA TRBJ2-7 TRBV20-1 CSAAGASAEQYF
NA TRBJ1-2 TRBV29-1 CSVEGLGAYGYTF
NA TRBJ2-5 TRBV2 CASRTGPSDQYF
NA TRBJ2-4 TRBV2 CASSDMAKNIQYF
NA TRBJ2-5 TRBV11-2 CASSRSGSDQETQYF
NA TRBJ1-2 TRBV5-8 CASSLRPVYGYTF
NA TRBJ2-6 TRBV24-1 CATSDWDAGANVLTF
NA TRBJ2-7 TRBV12-3/TRBV12-4 CASSPGLSLEQYF
NA TRBJ2-7 TRBV7-7 CASSLALGQTYEQYF
NA TRBJ2-5 TRBV20-1 CSASQETQYF
TRBD2 TRBJ2-3 TRBV10-3 CAISESGSASGASDTQYF
NA TRBJ2-7 TRBV3-1 CASSQDLTMNEQYF
TRBD2 NA TRBV20-1 CSAAGLVQETQYF
NA TRBJ1-6 TRBV20-1 CSARDGMVIYSPLHF
NA TRBJ1-6 TRBV6-6 CASSYSRDSYSPLHF
NA TRBJ2-5 TRBV2 CAGGRDNEQYF
NA TRBJ1-6 TRBV6-1 CASSEGRNLPLHF
NA TRBJ2-6 TRBV3-1 CASSQERGSGANVLTF
NA TRBJ2-3 TRBV5-1 CASSSLGDADTQYF
NA NA TRBV11-2 CAVRGNTRETQYF
TRBD2 TRBJ2-5 TRBV5-1 CASSLAGSTQETQYF
NA TRBJ1-5 TRBV4-1 CASSQDPGREPQHF
NA TRBJ1-2 TRBV2 CASNQQDYGYTF
TRBD1 TRBJ1-2 TRBV20-1 CSAPGQIYGYTF
NA TRBJ1-2 TRBV3-1 CASSQGVGTTNYGYTF
NA TRBJ2-3 TRBV11-1 CASSLVGSLTRKSTDTQYF
TRBD2 NA TRBV7-2 CASSLVQRGGLGNEQYF
TRBD1 TRBJ2-7 TRBV5-5 CASSFGTETYEQYF
NA NA TRBV11-3 CASSRVGRSEETQYF
NA TRBJ1-2 TRBV6-5 CASSFATGLGYGYTF
TRBD2 TRBJ2-3 TRBV12-3/TRBV12-4 CASSRLLAGGDTQYF
NA NA TRBV2 CASSAFEETQYF
TRBD2 TRBJ2-1 TRBV20-1 CSTRPGTSGSYNEQFF
NA TRBJ1-6 TRBV6-5 CASSYQDGSPLHF
NA TRBJ2-1 TRBV6-1 CASTSYLLSYNEQFF
NA TRBJ2-5 TRBV20-1 CSARGGQLETQYF
NA TRBJ2-5 TRBV10-3 CAIAMRDTRGTGETQYF